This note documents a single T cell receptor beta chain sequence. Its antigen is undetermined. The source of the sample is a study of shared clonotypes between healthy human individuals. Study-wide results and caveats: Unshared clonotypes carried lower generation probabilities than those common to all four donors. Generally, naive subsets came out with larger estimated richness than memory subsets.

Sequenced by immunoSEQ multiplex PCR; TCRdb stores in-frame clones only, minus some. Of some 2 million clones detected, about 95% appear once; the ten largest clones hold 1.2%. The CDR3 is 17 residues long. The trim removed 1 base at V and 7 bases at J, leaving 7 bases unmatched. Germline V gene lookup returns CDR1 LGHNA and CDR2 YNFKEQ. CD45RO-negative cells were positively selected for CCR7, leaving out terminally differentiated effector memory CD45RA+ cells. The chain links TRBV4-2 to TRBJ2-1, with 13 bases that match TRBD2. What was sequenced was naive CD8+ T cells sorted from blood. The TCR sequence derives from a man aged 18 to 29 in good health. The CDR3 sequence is CASSQAPGLAGRNEQFF. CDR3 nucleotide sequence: TGTGCCAGCAGCCAAGCCCCGGGACTAGCGGGGAGGAATGAGCAGTTCTTC.